The next 3 T cell receptor beta chains were all read from a single sample in a study of blood T cell repertoires in COVID-19. Produced via immunoSEQ multiplex PCR; TCRdb's table is partial and in-frame only. The data hold tens of thousands of clones, with approximately 71% observed a single time. Sequenced sample: peripheral blood. The receptors originated from a man in his 70s with COVID-19, enrolled during active disease.

In nucleotides, the CDR3 is TGTGCCACCAGCAGAGATCGGGGGACGGAGAATGAAAAACTGTTTTTT. It yields the protein CATSRDRGTENEKLFF. The V gene is TRBV15, the J gene TRBJ1-4; weak D call: TRBD1 (5 bases). The V end was cut by 0 bases, the J end by 5 bases, with 13 bases between. The CDR3 has 16 residues. From germline, CDR1 is LNHNV and CDR2 YYDKDF (reference sequence). The whole variable domain, remainder taken from reference TRBV15 and TRBJ1-4, is DAMVIQNPRYQVTQFGKPVTLSCSQTLNHNVMYWYQQKSSQAPKLLFHYYDKDFNNEADTPDNFQSRRPNTSFCFLDIRSPGLGDTAMYLCATSRDRGTENEKLFFGSGTQLSVL.

This rearrangement joins TRBV27 to TRBJ2-1; TRBD2 aligns across 10 bases. CDR1 MNHEY and CDR2 SMNVEV come from the germline V gene (reference sequence). V lost 6 bases and J lost 8; bases outside the gene matches: 22. The CDR3 has 19 amino acids. This CDR3 is CASREVPAGASGSLYEQFF. The DNA of the CDR3 is TGTGCCAGCAGGGAAGTACCGGCAGGGGCTAGCGGGAGTCTCTATGAGCAGTTCTTC.

This chain links TRBV5-1 with TRBJ2-5; 8 bases line up with TRBD1. Germline CDR1 reads SGHRS; CDR2 reads YFSETQ. Trimming cost V 3 bases and J 2 bases; bases outside gene matches: 6. There are 15 residues in the CDR3. The CDR3 spells CASSSNTGGQETQYF. The CDR3 DNA is TGCGCCAGCAGCTCGAATACAGGGGGACAAGAGACCCAGTACTTC. The entire variable domain, with the rest obtained from reference TRBV5-1 and TRBJ2-5, is as follows: KAGVTQTPRYLIKTRGQQVTLSCSPISGHRSVSWYQQTPGQGLQFLFEYFSETQRNKGNFPGRFSGRQFSNSRSEMNVSTLELGDSALYLCASSSNTGGQETQYFGPGTRLLVL.